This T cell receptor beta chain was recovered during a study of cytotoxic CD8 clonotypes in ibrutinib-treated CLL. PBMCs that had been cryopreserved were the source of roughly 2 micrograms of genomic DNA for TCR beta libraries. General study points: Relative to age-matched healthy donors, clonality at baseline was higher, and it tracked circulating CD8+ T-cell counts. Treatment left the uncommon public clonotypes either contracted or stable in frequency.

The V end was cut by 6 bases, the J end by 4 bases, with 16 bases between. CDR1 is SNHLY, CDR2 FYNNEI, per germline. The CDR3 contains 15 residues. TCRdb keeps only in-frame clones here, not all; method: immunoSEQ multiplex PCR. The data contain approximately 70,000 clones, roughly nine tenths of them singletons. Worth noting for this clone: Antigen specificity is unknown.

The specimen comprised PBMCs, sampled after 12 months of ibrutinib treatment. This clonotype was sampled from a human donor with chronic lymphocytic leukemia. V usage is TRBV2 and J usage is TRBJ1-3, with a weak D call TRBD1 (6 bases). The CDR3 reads CASRDTGFSGNTIYF. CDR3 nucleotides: TGTGCCAGCAGGGACACAGGGTTCTCCGGAAACACCATATATTTT.